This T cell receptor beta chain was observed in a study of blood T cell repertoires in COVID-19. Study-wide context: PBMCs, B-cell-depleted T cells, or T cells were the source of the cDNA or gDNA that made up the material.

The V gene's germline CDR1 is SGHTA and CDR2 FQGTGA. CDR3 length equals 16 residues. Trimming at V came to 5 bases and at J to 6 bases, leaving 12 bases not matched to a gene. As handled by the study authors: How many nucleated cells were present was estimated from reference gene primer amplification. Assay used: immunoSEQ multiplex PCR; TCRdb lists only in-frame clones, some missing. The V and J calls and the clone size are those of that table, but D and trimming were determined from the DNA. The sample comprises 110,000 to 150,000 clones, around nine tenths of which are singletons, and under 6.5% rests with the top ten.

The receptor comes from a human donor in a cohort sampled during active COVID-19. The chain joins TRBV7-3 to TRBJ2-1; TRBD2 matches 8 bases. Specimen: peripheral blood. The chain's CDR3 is CASSRGFGLAGNEQFF. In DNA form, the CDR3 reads TGTGCCAGCAGCCGGGGCTTTGGACTAGCTGGCAATGAGCAGTTCTTC.